The rows below give T cell receptor beta chains drawn from one sample of a study of vaccination and CD4 T cells after COVID-19. The antigens these receptors bind are not known. TCRdb passed the PCR reads through MiXCR, listing each CDR3 protein once. In the table there are about 8,100 distinct CDR3 sequences, about three fifths of which are singletons. Sequenced: CD4+ T cells from blood, cultured in vitro. Receptors were obtained from a human donor in good health. CDR3s leave out the opening cysteine and the closing phenylalanine or tryptophan. A D gene is named only where the DNA matches it firmly. Part of the rows lack a size; the others show once, few, many or a class for expanded clones.

V gene	clone size	D gene	CDR3 protein
TRBV7-6	.	.	ASSGRNGTGYGYT
TRBV7-2	.	TRBD1	ASSPNRGHGYT
TRBV11-2	.	.	ASSGRVAAGGYT
TRBV6-2/TRBV6-3	.	TRBD2	ASSLLAGINEQY
TRBV6-5	few	.	ASSYAVQVGTEAF
TRBV11-2	.	TRBD1	ASSLVRGRGQDYGYT
TRBV6-5	.	TRBD1	ASSYDRVRPKY
TRBV7-9	few	.	ASSLVGGGNTEAF
TRBV6-1	.	.	ASRIDSSNQPQH
TRBV6-1	.	TRBD2	ASSAGRLQRTYEQY
TRBV7-2	.	.	ASSLAPTEQY
TRBV7-9	.	TRBD2	ASSLTSVSSYEQY